One sample yielded the 6 T cell receptor beta chains listed below, sequenced in a study of cytomegalovirus exposure and HLA in healthy donors. It was with 60 Vbeta and 13 Jbeta primers that the PCR ran. Produced via immunoSEQ multiplex PCR; TCRdb's table is partial and in-frame only. The sample lists approximately 140,000 clones, around 79% occurring once. Sequenced material: PBMCs. These receptors all come from a female donor in good health and CMV-seronegative.

The gene calls are TRBV27 and TRBJ2-5; the match to TRBD1 covers 8 bases. V shed 8 bases and J 4 bases; nucleotides not matched to a gene: 12. This CDR3 has 15 amino acids. CDR1 and CDR2 (germline): MNHEY, SMNVEV (reference sequence). The DNA for the CDR3 is TGTGCCAGCCGCCAATCCGGGACAGGCGGAGAGACCCAGTACTTC. It encodes CASRQSGTGGETQYF.

The CDR3 DNA reads TGTGCCACCAGCAGAGAGGCCCCGGGATTAAACACCGGGGAGCTGTTTTTT. Amino acid sequence: CATSREAPGLNTGELFF. The rearrangement joins TRBV15 to TRBJ2-2, with D tentatively TRBD2 (5 bases). Trimming took off 0 bases at V and 2 bases at J, with 13 bases between the two ends. The CDR3 consists of 17 residues. Germline-derived CDR1 and CDR2 are LNHNV and YYDKDF (reference sequence).

CDR3 region: CASSPDRESLGTEAFF. The CDR3 DNA sequence: TGTGCCAGCTCACCAGACAGGGAGAGCCTAGGTACTGAAGCTTTCTTT. The gene calls are TRBV18 and TRBJ1-1, with 7 bases that match TRBD1. The CDR3 loop spans 16 amino acids. Germline CDR1 is KGHSH and CDR2 is LQKENI. Unmatched junction bases numbered 11, after V lost 2 bases and J lost 5 bases.

This chain connects TRBV5-4 to TRBJ1-5, with a possible D match to TRBD1 (5 bases). The CDR3 has 14 amino acids. The germline V gene encodes CDR1 SGHNT and CDR2 YYREEE (reference sequence). The V and J ends lost 1 base and 9 bases respectively, with 14 bases between them. The CDR3 coding sequence is TGTGCCAGCAGCTTGTTCGGGGACTCGAGGCCCCAGCATTTT. The encoded protein is CASSLFGDSRPQHF. The full variable domain, its missing parts supplied by reference TRBV5-4 and TRBJ1-5, is ETGVTQSPTHLIKTRGQQVTLRCSSQSGHNTVSWYQQALGQGPQFIFQYYREEENGRGNFPPRFSGLQFPNYSSELNVNALELDDSALYLCASSLFGDSRPQHFGDGTRLSIL.

This chain joins TRBV11-2 and TRBJ2-1; 9 bases match TRBD2. Per the germline V gene, CDR1 is SGHAT and CDR2 is FQNNGV. V shed 0 bases, J shed 15 bases, and the junction held 9 bases outside the gene matches. The CDR3 has 14 amino acids. This CDR3 reads CASSLERLAGSGFF. DNA for the CDR3: TGTGCCAGCAGCTTAGAACGGCTAGCGGGAAGTGGGTTCTTC.

The gene calls are TRBV5-6 and TRBJ1-2; no reliable D call. CDR3 size: 14 residues. Trimming took 5 bases from V and 3 from J, leaving 14 bases between them. Germline V gene lookup returns CDR1 SGHDT and CDR2 YYEEEE. CDR3 coding DNA: TGTGCCAGCAGTGCCGGGTTTCGGGACTATGGCTACACCTTC. Translated, it gives CASSAGFRDYGYTF.